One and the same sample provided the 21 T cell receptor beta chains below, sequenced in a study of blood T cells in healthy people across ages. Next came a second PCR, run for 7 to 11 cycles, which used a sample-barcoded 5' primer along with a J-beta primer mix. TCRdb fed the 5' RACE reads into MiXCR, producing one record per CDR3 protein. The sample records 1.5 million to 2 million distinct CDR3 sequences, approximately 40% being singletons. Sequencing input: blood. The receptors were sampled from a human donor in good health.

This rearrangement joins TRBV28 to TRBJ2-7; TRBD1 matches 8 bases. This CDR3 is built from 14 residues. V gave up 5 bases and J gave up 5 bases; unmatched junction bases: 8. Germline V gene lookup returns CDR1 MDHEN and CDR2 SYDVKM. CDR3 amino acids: CASSRDRGADEQYF. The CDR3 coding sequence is TGTGCCAGCAGTCGCGACAGGGGAGCCGACGAGCAGTACTTC.

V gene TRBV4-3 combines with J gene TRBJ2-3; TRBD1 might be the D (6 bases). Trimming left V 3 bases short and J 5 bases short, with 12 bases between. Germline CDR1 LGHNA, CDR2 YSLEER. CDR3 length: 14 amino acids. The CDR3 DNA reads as TGCGCCAGCAGCCAGAACAGGGATGGAGATACGCAGTATTTT. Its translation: CASSQNRDGDTQYF.

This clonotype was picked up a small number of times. As DNA, the CDR3 is TGTGCCAGCAGTGACTCACCAGATACCGGGGAGCTGTTTTTT. It translates to CASSDSPDTGELFF. The chain is built from TRBV6-4 and TRBJ2-2; D unresolved. The CDR3 sequence is 14 residues long. V lost 0 bases and J lost 5, with 7 bases in between. Germline V CDR1 and CDR2: MRHNA, SNTAGT.

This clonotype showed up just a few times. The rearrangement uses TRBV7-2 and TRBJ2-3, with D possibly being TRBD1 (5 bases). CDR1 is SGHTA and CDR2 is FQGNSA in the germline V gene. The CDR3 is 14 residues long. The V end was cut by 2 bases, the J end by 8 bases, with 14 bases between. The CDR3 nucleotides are TGTGCCAGCAGCTTATGGGGCCCACAGACTACGCAGTATTTT. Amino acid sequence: CASSLWGPQTTQYF.

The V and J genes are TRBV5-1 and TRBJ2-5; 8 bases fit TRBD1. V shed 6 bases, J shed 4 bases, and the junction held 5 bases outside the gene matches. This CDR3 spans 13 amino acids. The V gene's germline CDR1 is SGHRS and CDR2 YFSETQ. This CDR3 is CASTGQGGETQYF. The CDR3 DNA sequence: TGCGCCAGCACCGGACAGGGAGGAGAGACCCAGTACTTC.

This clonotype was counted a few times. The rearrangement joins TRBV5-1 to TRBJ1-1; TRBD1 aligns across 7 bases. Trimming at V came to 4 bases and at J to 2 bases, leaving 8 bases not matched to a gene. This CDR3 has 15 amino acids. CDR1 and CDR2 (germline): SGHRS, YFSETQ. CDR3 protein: CASSLDRELNTEAFF. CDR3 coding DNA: TGCGCCAGCAGCCTTGACAGGGAATTAAACACTGAAGCTTTCTTT.

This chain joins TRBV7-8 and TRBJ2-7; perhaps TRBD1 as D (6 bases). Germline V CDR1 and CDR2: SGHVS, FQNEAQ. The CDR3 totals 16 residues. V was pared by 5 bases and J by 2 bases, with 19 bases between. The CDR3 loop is CASSAFRGRNTYEQYF. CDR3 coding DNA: TGTGCCAGCAGCGCCTTCAGGGGCCGCAACACCTACGAGCAGTACTTC.

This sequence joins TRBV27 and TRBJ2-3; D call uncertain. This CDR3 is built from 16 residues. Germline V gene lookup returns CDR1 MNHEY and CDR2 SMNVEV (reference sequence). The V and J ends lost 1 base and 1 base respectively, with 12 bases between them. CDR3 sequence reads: CASSLWADPGTDTQYF. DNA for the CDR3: TGTGCCAGCAGTTTATGGGCCGATCCCGGCACAGATACGCAGTATTTT.

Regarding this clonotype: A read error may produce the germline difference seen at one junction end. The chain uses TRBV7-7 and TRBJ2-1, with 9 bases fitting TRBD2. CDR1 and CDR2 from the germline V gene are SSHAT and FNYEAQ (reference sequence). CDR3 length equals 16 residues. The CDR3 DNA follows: TGTGCTAGCAGCATAGAGGGACTAGCTGGATTCAATGAGCAGTTCTTC. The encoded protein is CASSIEGLAGFNEQFF.

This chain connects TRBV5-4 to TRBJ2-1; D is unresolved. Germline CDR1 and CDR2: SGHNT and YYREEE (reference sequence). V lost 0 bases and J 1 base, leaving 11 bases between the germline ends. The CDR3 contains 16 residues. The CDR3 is CASSLELAQSYNEQFF. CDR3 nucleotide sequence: TGTGCCAGCAGCTTGGAGTTGGCGCAGTCCTACAATGAGCAGTTCTTC.

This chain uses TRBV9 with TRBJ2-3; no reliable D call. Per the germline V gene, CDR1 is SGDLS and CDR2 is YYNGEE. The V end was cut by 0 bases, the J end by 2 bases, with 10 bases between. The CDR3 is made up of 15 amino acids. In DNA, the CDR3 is TGTGCCAGCAGCGTAGGATGGGGTCTCACAGATACGCAGTATTTT. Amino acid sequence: CASSVGWGLTDTQYF.

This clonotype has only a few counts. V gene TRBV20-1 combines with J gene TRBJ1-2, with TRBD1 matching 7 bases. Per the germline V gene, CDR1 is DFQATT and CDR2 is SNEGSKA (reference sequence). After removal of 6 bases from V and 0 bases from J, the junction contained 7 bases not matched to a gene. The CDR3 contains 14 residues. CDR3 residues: CSARQGWPNYGYTF. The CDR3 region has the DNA TGCAGTGCCCGACAGGGTTGGCCTAACTATGGCTACACCTTC.

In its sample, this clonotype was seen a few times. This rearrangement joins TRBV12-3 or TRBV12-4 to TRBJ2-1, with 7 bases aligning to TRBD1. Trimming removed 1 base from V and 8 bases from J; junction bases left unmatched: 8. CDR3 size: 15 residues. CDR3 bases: TGTGCCAGCAGTTTAGGGCAGCCAGGGGGACATGAGCAGTTCTTC. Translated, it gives CASSLGQPGGHEQFF.

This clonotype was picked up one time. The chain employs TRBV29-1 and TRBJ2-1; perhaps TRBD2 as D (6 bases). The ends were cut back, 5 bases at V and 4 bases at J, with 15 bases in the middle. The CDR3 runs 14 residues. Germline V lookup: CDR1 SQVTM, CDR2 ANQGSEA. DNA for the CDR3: TGCAGCGTTCATCCCGGGGGTATGTACAATGAGCAGTTCTTC. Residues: CSVHPGGMYNEQFF.

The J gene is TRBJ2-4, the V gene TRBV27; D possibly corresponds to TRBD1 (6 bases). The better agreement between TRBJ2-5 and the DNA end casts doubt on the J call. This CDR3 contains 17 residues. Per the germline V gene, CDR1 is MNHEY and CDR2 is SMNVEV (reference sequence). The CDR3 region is CASSLTPGHLSPGTQYF. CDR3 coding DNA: TGTGCCAGCAGTCTAACCCCGGGACATCTATCACCAGGGACCCAGTACTTC.

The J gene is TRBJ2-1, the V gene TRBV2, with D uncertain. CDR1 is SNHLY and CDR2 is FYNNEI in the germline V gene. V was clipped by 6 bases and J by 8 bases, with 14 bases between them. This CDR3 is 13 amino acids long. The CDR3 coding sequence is TGTGCCAGCAGCGCCCGAATGTTTGATGAGCAGTTCTTC. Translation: CASSARMFDEQFF.

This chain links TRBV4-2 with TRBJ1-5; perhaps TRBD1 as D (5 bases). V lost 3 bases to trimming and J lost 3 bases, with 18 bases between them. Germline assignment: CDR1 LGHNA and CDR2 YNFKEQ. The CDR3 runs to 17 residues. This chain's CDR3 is CASSHPGGLGVNQPQHF. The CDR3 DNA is TGTGCCAGCAGCCACCCGGGGGGATTGGGCGTCAATCAGCCCCAGCATTTT.

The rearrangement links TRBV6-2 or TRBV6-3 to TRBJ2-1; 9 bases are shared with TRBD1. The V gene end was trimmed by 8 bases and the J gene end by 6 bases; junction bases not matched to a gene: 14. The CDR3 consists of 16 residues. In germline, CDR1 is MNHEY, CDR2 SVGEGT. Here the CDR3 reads CASGPKGQGRFNEQFF. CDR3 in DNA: TGTGCCAGCGGACCCAAGGGACAGGGCAGGTTCAATGAGCAGTTCTTC.

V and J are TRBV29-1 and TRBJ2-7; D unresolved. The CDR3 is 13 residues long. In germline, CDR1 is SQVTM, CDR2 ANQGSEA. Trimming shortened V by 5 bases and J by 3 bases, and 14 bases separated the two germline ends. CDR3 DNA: TGCAGCGTTACCGGGTCCCAAAACTACGAGCAGTACTTC. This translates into CSVTGSQNYEQYF.

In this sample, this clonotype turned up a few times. CDR3: CASSQAGTGTEQYF. The CDR3 DNA follows: TGTGCCAGCAGCCAAGCGGGGACAGGGACTGAGCAGTACTTC. J is TRBJ2-7 and V is TRBV4-2, with TRBD1 matching over 9 bases. Germline loops: CDR1 LGHNA, CDR2 YNFKEQ. The CDR3 sequence is 14 residues long. V was pared by 1 base and J by 7 bases, with 5 bases of the junction left unmatched.

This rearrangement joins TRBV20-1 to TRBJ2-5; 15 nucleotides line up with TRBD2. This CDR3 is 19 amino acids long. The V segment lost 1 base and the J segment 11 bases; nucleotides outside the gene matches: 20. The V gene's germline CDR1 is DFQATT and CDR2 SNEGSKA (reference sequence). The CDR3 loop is CSARVGGLAGGRSGNEQYF. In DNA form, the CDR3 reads TGCAGTGCTAGAGTGGGGGGACTAGCGGGGGGTAGGTCGGGGAATGAGCAGTACTTC.